The clone carrying this T cell receptor beta chain turned up a few times. Via MiXCR, TCRdb re-called the RT-PCR reads, giving one row per CDR3 protein. Here the sample spans around 570,000 distinct CDR3 sequences, roughly 12% being singletons. This specimen comes from a study of response to subunit inactivated influenza vaccine. The CDR3 spans 15 residues. The germline gives CDR1 DFQATT, CDR2 SNEGSKA (reference sequence). V lost 6 bases to trimming and J lost 2 bases; unmatched junction nucleotides: 11. This sample was shared with a second study, whose subject was T cells expressing NK-cell markers. As reported in that work: UMI-tagged 5'RACE template switching yielded the TCR beta cDNA. In the group of eight sequenced donors, seven were HCMV-seropositive and one was seronegative. The CD3+CD56-NKG2C+ fraction of several donors was likewise dominated by these clonotypes.

The sequencing used PBMCs from blood, collected on the day of vaccination. The chain carries TRBV20-1 and TRBJ2-3; 7 positions match TRBD1. This TCR derives from a man aged 45-60 years who received an inactivated influenza vaccine. The DNA of the CDR3 is TGCAGTGCCCTACTCCCGGGACAGTCCACAGATACGCAGTATTTT. It is translated as CSALLPGQSTDTQYF.